A single sample gave rise to the 14 T cell receptor beta chains below, sequenced in a study of post-analysis software for immune sequencing data. Whole-study results and caveats: Patients carried several TRBV segments more frequently than controls did, and TRBV5-6, TRBV5-1 and TRBV20-1 were among them.

Prepared libraries of TCR beta cDNA carried unique molecular identifiers. TCRdb fed the PCR reads into MiXCR, producing one record per CDR3 protein. The sample lists more than 350,000 distinct CDR3 sequences, more than 30% seen once, with 6.5% to 8% in the top ten. No antigen is known for these receptors. Sequenced: blood. The receptor source for this set is a girl aged 2-10 years with multiple sclerosis.

Comment on this clonotype: Compared with germline, one end of the junction differs, possibly owing to a read error. The rearrangement links TRBV5-1 to TRBJ2-3; 8 bases fit TRBD1. Germline CDR1 is SGHRS and CDR2 is YFSETQ. CDR3 length equals 14 residues. CDR3 sequence reads: CAGSPGQGTDTQYF. The DNA for the CDR3 is TGCGCCGGCAGCCCGGGACAGGGCACAGATACGCAGTATTTT. Together with reference TRBV5-1 and TRBJ2-3, the CDR3 gives the full variable domain: KAGVTQTPRYLIKTRGQQVTLSCSPISGHRSVSWYQQTPGQGLQFLFEYFSETQRNKGNFPGRFSGRQFSNSRSEMNVSTLELGDSALYLCAGSPGQGTDTQYFGPGTRLTVL.

This chain links TRBV11-2 with TRBJ2-5; 10 bases are shared with TRBD2. The DNA matches TRBJ2-4 better at its end, which makes the J call doubtful. The CDR3 length is 14 residues. Germline-derived CDR1 and CDR2 are SGHAT and FQNNGV. The DNA of the CDR3 is TGTGCCAGCAGCTTAAAAGCGGGGGGGAACATTCAGTACTTC. The encoded protein is CASSLKAGGNIQYF.

This chain joins TRBV10-3 and TRBJ2-7; tentatively, D is TRBD2 (7 bases). The germline V gene encodes CDR1 ENHRY and CDR2 SYGVKD. The CDR3 has 15 amino acids. Trimming pared 3 bases from V and 5 bases from J, leaving 17 bases between. CDR3 sequence (DNA): TGTGCCATCAGTGATCTGGCGGGGGCGACACACGAGCAGTACTTC. Translation gives CAISDLAGATHEQYF.

As DNA, the CDR3 is TGTGCCATCAGTGACCGCCGGGACGGGGGCAACGAGCAGTACTTC. This translates into CAISDRRDGGNEQYF. This chain uses TRBV10-3 with TRBJ2-5; D could derive from TRBD1 or TRBD2 (6 bases each). The DNA matches TRBJ2-7 better at its end, which makes the J call doubtful. CDR1 ENHRY and CDR2 SYGVKD come from the germline V gene. The CDR3 length is 15 residues.

The genes are TRBV7-9 and TRBJ2-4, with 8 bases matching TRBD1. The last part of the DNA fits TRBJ2-7 better; the J call may be wrong. The germline CDR1 and CDR2 sequences are SEHNR and FQNEAQ (reference sequence). The CDR3 has 14 residues. CDR3 amino acids: CASSSDRGHYEQYF. The CDR3 nucleotides read TGTGCCAGCAGCTCCGACAGGGGCCACTACGAGCAGTACTTC.

With respect to this clonotype: Without the conserved terminal phenylalanine or tryptophan, this CDR3 likely stems from a read error. This chain uses TRBV5-1 with TRBJ2-1, with D perhaps given as TRBD1 or TRBD2 (6 bases each). The germline V gene encodes CDR1 SGHRS and CDR2 YFSETQ. The CDR3 runs 13 residues. Between the trimmed V and J ends, which lost 4 bases and 10 bases, there was a span of 15 bases. The CDR3 region is CASSQLEGGEQFV. In nucleotides, the CDR3 is TGCGCCAGCAGCCAGTTAGAGGGGGGCGAGCAGTTCGTC.

This clonotype was detected only a few times. The chain combines TRBV15 with TRBJ2-2; possibly TRBD2 for D (6 bases). Germline V gene data show CDR1 as LNHNV and CDR2 as YYDKDF (reference sequence). The V and J ends lost 3 bases and 0 bases respectively, with 17 bases between them. This CDR3 is 18 amino acids long. CDR3 coding DNA: TGTGCCACCAGCAGCGATTTTGGCGGGACTGCGAACACCGGGGAGCTGTTTTTT. Translation gives CATSSDFGGTANTGELFF.

This clonotype came up a few times. The rearrangement uses TRBV29-1 and TRBJ1-1, with D perhaps matching TRBD1 (5 bases). The CDR3 contains 16 residues. Germline V gene data show CDR1 as SQVTM and CDR2 as ANQGSEA. The ends were cut back, 0 bases at V and 3 bases at J, with 17 bases in the middle. The CDR3 reads CSVEDRGTEVDTEAFF. In DNA, the CDR3 is TGCAGCGTTGAAGATCGAGGGACGGAGGTGGACACTGAAGCTTTCTTT. The variable domain in full, with the rest retrieved from reference TRBV29-1 and TRBJ1-1, is SAVISQKPSRDICQRGTSLTIQCQVDSQVTMMFWYRQQPGQSLTLIATANQGSEATYESGFVIDKFPISRPNLTFSTLTVSNMSPEDSSIYLCSVEDRGTEVDTEAFFGQGTRLTVV.

The chain couples TRBV7-9 to TRBJ1-1, with TRBD1 matching over 7 bases. Germline V gene data show CDR1 as SEHNR and CDR2 as FQNEAQ (reference sequence). The CDR3 loop spans 15 amino acids. V trimming: 3 bases; J trimming: 1 base; junction bases outside the gene matches: 5. CDR3 nucleotide sequence: TGTGCCAGCAGCTTCCAGACAGGGACGAACACTGAAGCTTTCTTT. Encoded protein: CASSFQTGTNTEAFF.

The J gene is TRBJ2-1, the V gene TRBV7-2; D is ambiguous. CDR1 and CDR2 (germline): SGHTA, FQGNSA. V was shortened by 2 bases and J by 10 bases, with 18 bases between the two germline ends. The CDR3 totals 15 residues. CDR3 sequence reads: CASSLWVAPEVEQFF. As DNA, the CDR3 is TGTGCCAGCAGCTTATGGGTTGCGCCAGAGGTGGAGCAGTTCTTC.

The CDR3 DNA reads TGCGCCAGCAGCTTGGGTGGGACAGGGGTTGGCAATCAGCCCCAGCATTTT. It yields the protein CASSLGGTGVGNQPQHF. V and J are TRBV5-1 and TRBJ1-5; 10 bases agree with TRBD1. The germline V gene has CDR1 SGHRS and CDR2 YFSETQ. J was trimmed by 2 bases and V by 0 bases; bases with no gene match: 5. CDR3 length equals 17 residues.

The V gene is TRBV29-1, the J gene TRBJ1-1; possibly TRBD1 for D (6 bases). V dropped 1 base and J dropped 5 bases, with 14 bases sitting between them. Germline V lookup: CDR1 SQVTM, CDR2 ANQGSEA. The CDR3 sequence is 14 residues long. CDR3 DNA sequence: TGCAGCGTTGAAGTTCGTCAGGGGATGACTGAAGCTTTCTTT. This encodes CSVEVRQGMTEAFF.

Comment on this clonotype: The final CDR3 position lacks the conserved phenylalanine or tryptophan, pointing to a likely read error. This rearrangement joins TRBV10-1 to TRBJ2-7; TRBD2 might be the D (5 bases). Trimming pared 6 bases from V and 3 bases from J, leaving 9 bases between. The CDR3 runs to 12 residues. From germline, CDR1 is WNHNN and CDR2 SYGVQD (reference sequence). The CDR3 DNA sequence: TGCGCCAGCAGCGGGGATGGCTACGAGCAGTACTGC. This encodes CASSGDGYEQYC.

This clonotype was observed many times. The chain recombines TRBV24-1 with TRBJ1-5, with no clear D. The germline V gene encodes CDR1 KGHDR and CDR2 SFDVKD. Trimming pared 3 bases from V and 0 bases from J, leaving 11 bases between. The CDR3 length is 16 residues. In DNA, the CDR3 is TGTGCCACCAGTGATCCCGGAACAGATAGCAATCAGCCCCAGCATTTT. This codes for CATSDPGTDSNQPQHF.